These 25 T cell receptor beta chains came from one sample sequenced in a study of shared clonotypes between healthy human individuals. Sequencing was performed with immunoSEQ multiplex PCR; in TCRdb, only in-frame clones are kept and a portion is missing. The data hold some 2.1 million clones, with about 95% observed a single time. The naive CD8 fraction comprised CD45RO-negative cells positively selected for CCR7 and excluded terminally differentiated effector memory CD45RA+ cells. The sequenced sample consisted of naive CD8+ T cells sorted from blood. The receptors stem from a man between 18 and 35 years old in good health.

V gene TRBV9 combines with J gene TRBJ2-5, with D perhaps given as TRBD1 or TRBD2 (6 bases each). Germline loops: CDR1 SGDLS, CDR2 YYNGEE. The CDR3 loop spans 15 amino acids. V was clipped by 0 bases and J by 1 base, with 10 bases between them. The CDR3 bases are TGTGCCAGCAGCGTAGCGGGGGCCATCCAAGAGACCCAGTACTTC. It specifies CASSVAGAIQETQYF.

The chain carries TRBV27 and TRBJ2-1; 11 bases match TRBD2. Per the germline V gene, CDR1 is MNHEY and CDR2 is SMNVEV (reference sequence). Trimming at V came to 6 bases and at J to 9 bases, leaving 4 bases not matched to a gene. This CDR3 is 13 amino acids long. The CDR3 spells CASSLAGGSEQFF. CDR3 nucleotide sequence: TGTGCCAGCAGCCTAGCGGGGGGCAGTGAGCAGTTCTTC.

V and J are TRBV9 and TRBJ2-3; D not certain. CDR3 length: 16 amino acids. The V end lost 0 bases, the J end lost 0 bases, and 11 bases lay between the germline ends. CDR1 is SGDLS, CDR2 YYNGEE, per germline. This chain's CDR3 is CASSVATGTSTDTQYF. As DNA, the CDR3 is TGTGCCAGCAGCGTAGCTACCGGTACTAGCACAGATACGCAGTATTTT.

V is TRBV11-3 and J is TRBJ2-3, with D hard to call. The CDR3 consists of 13 residues. Germline-derived CDR1 and CDR2 are SGHNT and YENEEA. The V and J ends lost 5 bases and 8 bases respectively, with 14 bases between them. In DNA, the CDR3 is TGTGCCAGCAGCCCTCGAGAGGACGGTACGCAGTATTTT. It is translated as CASSPREDGTQYF.

This clone was observed a handful of times. The chain has TRBV11-2 and TRBJ1-1; D remains unclear. From germline, CDR1 is SGHAT and CDR2 FQNNGV. This CDR3 has 13 residues. V was pared by 5 bases and J by 1 base, with 8 bases between. This CDR3 reads CASSPQQNTEAFF. The CDR3 DNA reads as TGTGCCAGCAGCCCTCAGCAGAACACTGAAGCTTTCTTT.

The chain recombines TRBV7-6 with TRBJ2-3; TRBD2 agrees at 9 bases. The J segment lost 4 bases and the V segment lost 5 bases, leaving 7 bases of the junction unmatched. CDR1 and CDR2 (germline): SGHVS, FNYEAQ. CDR3 length: 15 amino acids. The CDR3 sequence is CASSPVAGVSDTQYF. In DNA, the CDR3 is TGTGCCAGCAGCCCCGTAGCGGGAGTGTCAGATACGCAGTATTTT.

The chain joins TRBV4-1 to TRBJ1-1, with D possibly matching TRBD1 (5 bases). The CDR3 totals 15 residues. The germline CDR1 and CDR2 sequences are MGHRA and YSYEKL. V was pared by 1 base and J by 3 bases, with 12 bases between. CDR3 residues: CASSQVDSSYTEAFF. The CDR3 nucleotides are TGCGCCAGCAGCCAAGTTGACAGCTCTTACACTGAAGCTTTCTTT.

CDR3 DNA sequence: TGTGCCAGCAGTGAATATGTGGGGGGCTGGGCAGATACGCAGTATTTT. Translated: CASSEYVGGWADTQYF. The rearrangement joins TRBV6-1 to TRBJ2-3, with D perhaps given as TRBD1 or TRBD2 (6 bases each). V was trimmed by 2 bases and J by 4 bases, leaving 16 bases between them. The CDR3 spans 16 residues. Germline CDR1 and CDR2: MNHNS and SASEGT.

This rearrangement joins TRBV27 to TRBJ2-3; D remains ambiguous. In germline, CDR1 is MNHEY, CDR2 SMNVEV (reference sequence). This CDR3 is built from 15 residues. Trimming took 0 bases from V and 6 from J, leaving 13 bases between them. CDR3 loop: CASSLSPLSGDTQYF. The CDR3 nucleotides are TGTGCCAGCAGTTTATCGCCGTTGAGTGGTGATACGCAGTATTTT.

Concerning this clone: At the DNA level, this CDR3 is encoded by other sequences in the same sample as well. J is TRBJ1-1 and V is TRBV10-1; D is unclear. V lost 0 bases and J 4 bases, leaving 3 bases between the germline ends. The CDR3 extends over 12 amino acids. Germline loops: CDR1 WNHNN, CDR2 SYGVQD (reference sequence). The CDR3 spells CASSESGTEAFF. CDR3 DNA sequence: TGCGCCAGCAGTGAGTCTGGCACTGAAGCTTTCTTT.

The V gene is TRBV6-6, the J gene TRBJ2-1; D is unclear. V dropped 2 bases and J dropped 7 bases, with 15 bases sitting between them. Germline-derived CDR1 and CDR2 are MNHNY and SVGAGI (reference sequence). The CDR3 has 15 amino acids. CDR3 region: CASSYGSEGRNEQFF. As DNA, the CDR3 is TGTGCCAGCAGTTACGGGTCGGAAGGTAGGAATGAGCAGTTCTTC.

The gene calls are TRBV4-1 and TRBJ1-3, with 7 positions matching TRBD1. The J segment lost 4 bases and the V segment lost 0 bases, leaving 9 bases of the junction unmatched. Germline V lookup: CDR1 MGHRA, CDR2 YSYEKL. This CDR3 is 17 amino acids long. The CDR3 reads CASSQEPTGIEGNTIYF. CDR3 nucleotides: TGCGCCAGCAGCCAAGAGCCGACAGGGATCGAAGGAAACACCATATATTTT.

This clone occurred once. This sequence joins TRBV5-1 and TRBJ2-1; the match to TRBD2 covers 9 bases. The CDR3 is 17 amino acids. Looked up from germline, CDR1 is SGHRS and CDR2 is YFSETQ. Trimming took 4 bases from V and 5 from J; bases not matched to a gene: 13. The CDR3 here is CASSLNIAGAFDNEQFF. As DNA, the CDR3 is TGCGCCAGCAGCCTTAATATAGCGGGAGCCTTCGACAATGAGCAGTTCTTC.

Points on this clone: This specimen includes other DNA sequences encoding the same CDR3. This CDR3 reads CASSLSAGDSNQPQHF. The CDR3 DNA follows: TGTGCCAGCAGTTTATCGGCGGGAGATAGCAATCAGCCCCAGCATTTT. The rearrangement uses TRBV27 and TRBJ1-5; D gene unclear. The CDR3 length is 16 residues. The V gene lost 0 bases and the J gene lost 0 bases, with 9 bases spanning the gap. The V gene's germline CDR1 is MNHEY and CDR2 SMNVEV (reference sequence).

The V gene is TRBV30, the J gene TRBJ2-1; D call uncertain. The CDR3 spans 15 residues. Trimming took off 1 base at V and 2 bases at J, with 12 bases between the two ends. Germline loops: CDR1 GTSNPN, CDR2 SVGIG (reference sequence). Here the CDR3 DNA reads TGTGCCTGGAGTGAGGATTATACTCCCTACAATGAGCAGTTCTTC. This encodes CAWSEDYTPYNEQFF.

In this sample, this clone turned up once. The chain links TRBV9 to TRBJ2-1; D may correspond to TRBD1 or TRBD2 (6 bases each). Germline CDR1 is SGDLS and CDR2 is YYNGEE. V dropped 4 bases and J dropped 6 bases, with 14 bases sitting between them. The CDR3 contains 14 residues. As DNA, the CDR3 is TGTGCCAGCAGCTCCCCAGGAGGGGGCAATGAGCAGTTCTTC. Residues: CASSSPGGGNEQFF. Combining the CDR3 with reference TRBV9 and TRBJ2-1 gives the whole variable domain DSGVTQTPKHLITATGQRVTLRCSPRSGDLSVYWYQQSLDQGLQFLIQYYNGEERAKGNILERFSAQQFPDLHSELNLSSLELGDSALYFCASSSPGGGNEQFFGPGTRLTVL.

With respect to this clone: Other DNA variants within this sample encode the same CDR3. The chain carries TRBV7-9 and TRBJ2-7, with 11 bases that match TRBD2. This CDR3 is 15 amino acids long. Trimming took 4 bases from V and 0 from J; bases not matched to a gene: 2. Germline CDR1 is SEHNR and CDR2 is FQNEAQ (reference sequence). The CDR3 DNA reads as TGTGCCAGCAGCTCGGGACTAGCGGACTCCTACGAGCAGTACTTC. Translating gives CASSSGLADSYEQYF.

Note on this clone: A read error may account for a junction end that differs from germline. The chain combines TRBV2 with TRBJ2-2, with a tentative D call TRBD2 (6 bases). The CDR3 has 16 residues. CDR1 SNHLY and CDR2 FYNNEI come from the germline V gene. CDR3 in DNA: TGTGCCAGCAGCGAAGGGACTGTCGCGAACACCGGGGAGCTGTTTTTT. It codes for CASSEGTVANTGELFF.

The chain links TRBV6-1 to TRBJ1-5; D not resolved. The V gene lost 2 bases and the J gene lost 2 bases, with 10 bases spanning the gap. CDR3 length: 15 residues. Per germline, CDR1 MNHNS and CDR2 SASEGT. This CDR3 is CASSEWLSGNQPQHF. CDR3 sequence (DNA): TGTGCCAGCAGTGAATGGCTGAGCGGCAATCAGCCCCAGCATTTT.

The chain is built from TRBV30 and TRBJ2-7; 8 nucleotides align to TRBD2. This CDR3 region has 14 residues. The V and J ends lost 5 bases and 5 bases, in that order; junction bases with no gene match: 11. Germline V gene data show CDR1 as GTSNPN and CDR2 as SVGIG (reference sequence). For the CDR3, the DNA is TGTGCCTGGCAGAGACGGGGGGGGACAAACGAGCAGTACTTC. Its translation: CAWQRRGGTNEQYF.

The chain has TRBV5-4 and TRBJ1-2; no clear D gene. V lost 0 bases and J 7 bases, leaving 10 bases between the germline ends. From germline, CDR1 is SGHNT and CDR2 YYREEE (reference sequence). The CDR3 totals 13 residues. In DNA, the CDR3 is TGTGCCAGCAGCTTGGATTACGATACTGGCTACACCTTC. It is translated as CASSLDYDTGYTF.

Turning to this clone: The sample contains more than one DNA sequence encoding this CDR3. J is TRBJ1-2 and V is TRBV19, with D unresolved. The germline gives CDR1 LNHDA, CDR2 SQIVND (reference sequence). Trimming left V 3 bases short and J 1 base short, with 6 bases between. The CDR3 is made up of 13 amino acids. The CDR3 region is CASSIGVNYGYTF. The CDR3 region has the DNA TGTGCCAGTAGTATCGGGGTTAACTATGGCTACACCTTC.

The genes are TRBV9 and TRBJ2-1; 9 positions match TRBD2. J was trimmed by 7 bases and V by 0 bases; bases with no gene match: 2. This CDR3 spans 14 amino acids. In germline, CDR1 is SGDLS, CDR2 YYNGEE. The chain's CDR3 is CASSVGGLANEQFF. CDR3 in DNA: TGTGCCAGCAGCGTAGGTGGACTAGCGAATGAGCAGTTCTTC.

The chain uses TRBV7-3 and TRBJ1-1; 7 bases line up with TRBD1. Germline V CDR1 and CDR2: SGHTA, FQGTGA. V lost 5 bases to trimming and J lost 6 bases; unmatched junction nucleotides: 6. The CDR3 totals 13 residues. DNA of the CDR3: TGTGCCAGCAGCGACCAGGGGGGAGCTGAAGCTTTCTTT. Translating gives CASSDQGGAEAFF. The entire variable domain, with the rest obtained from reference TRBV7-3 and TRBJ1-1, is as follows: GAGVSQTPSNKVTEKGKYVELRCDPISGHTALYWYRQSLGQGPEFLIYFQGTGAADDSGLPNDRFFAVRPEGSVSTLKIQRTERGDSAVYLCASSDQGGAEAFFGQGTRLTVV.

Worth noting for this clone: Other DNA sequences from this sample encode an identical CDR3 as well. The chain is built from TRBV4-1 and TRBJ2-1; D is ambiguous. The length of the CDR3 is 10 residues. Trimming shortened V by 5 bases and J by 7 bases, and 3 bases separated the two germline ends. Looked up from germline, CDR1 is MGHRA and CDR2 is YSYEKL. DNA of the CDR3: TGCGCCAGCAGCGGGAATGAGCAGTTCTTC. This codes for CASSGNEQFF.